Sequencing of this T cell receptor beta chain was carried out in a study of cytotoxic CD8 clonotypes in ibrutinib-treated CLL. Germline V gives CDR1 MGHRA, CDR2 YSYEKL. CDR3 length: 15 amino acids. Trimming cost V 3 bases and J 7 bases; bases outside gene matches: 4. Here immunoSEQ multiplex PCR was the method, and the copy in TCRdb shows in-frame clones only, minus some. The data show over 130,000 clones, around 82% seen once. The source is a human donor with chronic lymphocytic leukemia. The starting material was PBMCs, obtained after 36 months of ibrutinib treatment. The chain employs TRBV4-1 and TRBJ1-6; 9 nucleotides align to TRBD1. CDR3 DNA sequence: TGCGCCAGCAGCCACTACAGGGGGCTAAATTCACCCCTCCACTTT. Residues: CASSHYRGLNSPLHF.